Shown below are 25 T cell receptor beta chains from a single sample sequenced in a study of control samples from healthy donors and cancer patients. Assay used: immunoSEQ multiplex PCR; TCRdb lists only in-frame clones, some missing. The sample contains 160,000 or so clones, around 94% of which appear only once. The material sequenced was PBMCs. These receptor sequences come from a man aged 55 to 70 with colorectal cancer.

CDR3 in DNA: TGTGCCAGCAGCCGCGACGGGGGGCGTTCACCCCTCCACTTT. As protein: CASSRDGGRSPLHF. The chain recombines TRBV5-4 with TRBJ1-6, with D perhaps matching TRBD1 (6 bases). The germline V gene has CDR1 SGHNT and CDR2 YYREEE (reference sequence). Trimming left V 4 bases short and J 9 bases short, with 14 bases between. This CDR3 comprises 14 residues.

Only one count was recorded for this clone. V gene TRBV30 combines with J gene TRBJ1-6; D not certain. The CDR3 loop spans 15 amino acids. Looked up from germline, CDR1 is GTSNPN and CDR2 is SVGIG (reference sequence). Trimming shortened V by 7 bases and J by 0 bases, and 13 bases separated the two germline ends. The CDR3 region is CAFSRQSSYNSPLHF. CDR3 DNA sequence: TGTGCCTTCTCACGCCAGAGCTCCTATAATTCACCCCTCCACTTT.

The V gene is TRBV20-1, the J gene TRBJ2-7; 7 bases agree with TRBD1. The ends lost 0 bases at V and 13 bases at J; junction bases unmatched: 6. The germline V gene has CDR1 DFQATT and CDR2 SNEGSKA (reference sequence). The CDR3 totals 11 residues. The CDR3 loop reads CSARDRDSLYF. CDR3 in DNA: TGCAGTGCTAGAGATCGGGACAGCCTTTACTTC.

J is TRBJ2-1 and V is TRBV5-4; no clear D. From germline, CDR1 is SGHNT and CDR2 YYREEE (reference sequence). This CDR3 has 12 residues. The V end was cut by 1 base, the J end by 7 bases, with 6 bases between. CDR3 region: CASSLTVNEQFF. The DNA of the CDR3 is TGTGCCAGCAGCTTGACAGTGAATGAGCAGTTCTTC.

This clone was seen a handful of times. The chain uses TRBV4-2 and TRBJ1-3; the D gene is possibly TRBD1 (5 bases). Trimming stripped 0 bases from V and 0 bases from J, with 15 bases between. CDR3 size: 18 residues. Germline CDR1 reads LGHNA; CDR2 reads YNFKEQ. The CDR3 region is CASSQDIVGASSGNTIYF. The CDR3 bases are TGTGCCAGCAGCCAAGATATCGTCGGGGCTAGCTCTGGAAACACCATATATTTT.

This chain links TRBV6-4 with TRBJ2-5; 13 bases match TRBD2. The germline gives CDR1 MRHNA, CDR2 SNTAGT. There are 15 residues in the CDR3. Trimming took 5 bases from V and 4 from J; bases not matched to a gene: 4. CDR3 in amino acids: CASSTSGGARETQYF. The CDR3, as DNA: TGTGCCAGCAGTACTAGCGGGGGGGCCCGAGAGACCCAGTACTTC.

This chain joins TRBV6-5 and TRBJ2-5; D tentatively reads TRBD1 or TRBD2 (5 bases each). The CDR3 length is 14 residues. The V gene lost 5 bases and the J gene lost 4 bases, with 14 bases spanning the gap. Germline V CDR1 and CDR2: MNHEY, SVGAGI. CDR3 coding DNA: TGTGCCAGCAGTAGTCCCAGGGAGACAGAGACCCAGTACTTC. Protein sequence: CASSSPRETETQYF.

The chain combines TRBV27 with TRBJ1-5, with a possible D match to TRBD1 (6 bases). Per germline, CDR1 MNHEY and CDR2 SMNVEV (reference sequence). V was pared by 6 bases and J by 2 bases, with 11 bases between. There are 14 residues in the CDR3. In nucleotides, the CDR3 is TGTGCCAGCAGGAGGACAGCAGGCAATCAGCCCCAGCATTTT. Translating it yields CASRRTAGNQPQHF.

This clone occurred once. The chain links TRBV19 to TRBJ1-3; D unresolved. Trimming left V 7 bases short and J 4 bases short, with 8 bases between. There are 12 residues in the CDR3. Germline CDR1 LNHDA, CDR2 SQIVND (reference sequence). CDR3 protein: CASTPPGNTIYF. In DNA, the CDR3 is TGTGCCAGTACCCCGCCGGGAAACACCATATATTTT.

The gene calls are TRBV19 and TRBJ2-5, with 14 bases that match TRBD2. The germline CDR1 and CDR2 sequences are LNHDA and SQIVND (reference sequence). The CDR3 is 15 residues long. V lost 4 bases to trimming and J lost 2 bases; unmatched junction nucleotides: 0. The CDR3 DNA is TGTGCCAGTAGTAGACTAGCGGGGGGGCAAGAGACCCAGTACTTC. Amino acids: CASSRLAGGQETQYF. The full variable domain, rest sourced from reference TRBV19 and TRBJ2-5, is DGGITQSPKYLFRKEGQNVTLSCEQNLNHDAMYWYRQDPGQGLRLIYYSQIVNDFQKGDIAEGYSVSREKKESFPLTVTSAQKNPTAFYLCASSRLAGGQETQYFGPGTRLLVL.

DNA of the CDR3: TGTGCCAGCAGCTTGGAGGGTCAGCACACTGAAGCTTTCTTT. The encoded protein is CASSLEGQHTEAFF. This rearrangement joins TRBV5-8 to TRBJ1-1; D gene ambiguous. Germline loops: CDR1 SGHTS, CDR2 YDEGEE. This CDR3 spans 14 amino acids. Trimming cost V 0 bases and J 3 bases, with 9 bases left between them.

The chain employs TRBV10-1 and TRBJ2-5; 8 positions agree with TRBD2. The V and J ends lost 11 bases and 4 bases, in that order; junction bases with no gene match: 15. Germline V gene data show CDR1 as WNHNN and CDR2 as SYGVQD (reference sequence). The CDR3 has 15 residues. The CDR3 DNA reads TGCGCCTCTTCAGGCGTAGCGGGGTCCGGAGAGACCCAGTACTTC. This encodes CASSGVAGSGETQYF.

The count of this clone is one. The gene calls are TRBV3-1 (or the pseudogene TRBV3-2) and TRBJ2-3; possibly TRBD2 for D (8 bases). The CDR3 consists of 16 residues. Germline CDR1 is LGHDT and CDR2 is YNNKEL (reference sequence). Trimming stripped 1 base from V and 6 bases from J, with 17 bases between. This chain's CDR3 is CASSQASAGGQDTQYF. For the CDR3, the DNA is TGTGCCAGCAGCCAAGCGAGCGCGGGGGGACAGGATACGCAGTATTTT.

The chain joins TRBV18 to TRBJ1-5, with TRBD1 matching 11 bases. The CDR3 has 16 residues. V lost 2 bases and J lost 6; bases outside the gene matches: 6. Germline V gene lookup returns CDR1 KGHSH and CDR2 LQKENI. CDR3 amino acids: CASSPTRTGGLQPQHF. Here the CDR3 DNA reads TGTGCCAGCTCACCAACTCGGACAGGGGGCCTTCAGCCCCAGCATTTT.

The chain is built from TRBV10-3 and TRBJ2-2, with TRBD1 matching over 7 bases. The junction had 7 bases not matched to a gene; V was cut back by 4 bases and J by 5 bases. CDR3 size: 15 residues. Germline-derived CDR1 and CDR2 are ENHRY and SYGVKD. Written as DNA, the CDR3 is TGTGCCATCAGTGTGGGACAGCGCCCAACCGGGGAGCTGTTTTTT. Amino acids: CAISVGQRPTGELFF.

The chain has TRBV19 and TRBJ2-2, with D tentatively TRBD1 (5 bases). The CDR3 sequence is 18 residues long. From germline, CDR1 is LNHDA and CDR2 SQIVND (reference sequence). Trimming left V 0 bases short and J 1 base short, with 15 bases between. The CDR3 DNA sequence: TGTGCCAGTAGTATAGAGAAGGGGCTCTCCGTGAACACCGGGGAGCTGTTTTTT. Translated: CASSIEKGLSVNTGELFF.

The rearrangement uses TRBV4-1 and TRBJ1-5; D remains ambiguous. Trimming took 0 bases from V and 6 from J, leaving 6 bases between them. Germline V gene lookup returns CDR1 MGHRA and CDR2 YSYEKL. This CDR3 contains 13 residues. CDR3 amino acids: CASSQDSGQPQHF. The CDR3 DNA reads as TGCGCCAGCAGCCAAGATAGTGGTCAGCCCCAGCATTTT.

The rearrangement links TRBV9 to TRBJ2-6; 9 bases line up with TRBD1. V was clipped by 3 bases and J by 1 base; unmatched bases: 8. This CDR3 is 18 amino acids long. In germline, CDR1 is SGDLS, CDR2 YYNGEE. The CDR3 protein is CASSAGDRDASGANVLTF. Written as DNA, the CDR3 is TGTGCCAGCAGCGCCGGGGACAGGGATGCGTCTGGGGCCAACGTCCTGACTTTC.

V is TRBV7-9 and J is TRBJ2-5; possibly TRBD1 for D (5 bases). This CDR3 is 13 amino acids long. Germline V gene data show CDR1 as SEHNR and CDR2 as FQNEAQ (reference sequence). V shed 5 bases and J shed 1 base, with 8 bases lying between them. The CDR3 loop reads CASSRTSQETQYF. CDR3 DNA sequence: TGTGCCAGCAGCCGGACAAGCCAAGAGACCCAGTACTTC.

The chain couples TRBV6-6 to TRBJ2-7, with 7 bases identical to TRBD2. Germline V gene lookup returns CDR1 MNHNY and CDR2 SVGAGI (reference sequence). V lost 2 bases and J lost 1; bases outside the gene matches: 8. This CDR3 is built from 16 residues. CDR3 protein: CASSYAGLAVSYEQYF. Written as DNA, the CDR3 is TGTGCCAGCAGTTACGCGGGCCTAGCGGTGTCCTACGAGCAGTACTTC.

This clone was detected a few times. V usage is TRBV5-6 and J usage is TRBJ1-5; 9 nucleotides line up with TRBD1. V shed 3 bases and J 2 bases; nucleotides not matched to a gene: 3. The germline gives CDR1 SGHDT, CDR2 YYEEEE. The CDR3 has 15 amino acids. The CDR3 sequence is CASSSTGGGNQPQHF. The CDR3 DNA is TGTGCCAGCAGCTCGACAGGGGGTGGCAATCAGCCCCAGCATTTT.

This clone was observed once. The chain joins TRBV7-8 to TRBJ2-7; D is perhaps TRBD1 or TRBD2 (5 bases each). CDR1 is SGHVS, CDR2 FQNEAQ, per germline. The CDR3 is 13 amino acids. The V end was cut by 1 base, the J end by 12 bases, with 16 bases between. CDR3 amino acids: CASSLVEGQEGYF. The DNA of the CDR3 is TGTGCCAGCAGCTTAGTTGAAGGACAAGAGGGGTACTTC.

The chain combines TRBV6-5 with TRBJ2-2; possible D gene TRBD2, 6 bases. This CDR3 is 14 amino acids long. V was trimmed by 6 bases and J by 1 base, leaving 9 bases between them. CDR1 is MNHEY, CDR2 SVGAGI, per germline. Here the CDR3 reads CASRGAGNTGELFF. CDR3 DNA: TGTGCCAGCAGAGGAGCGGGGAACACCGGGGAGCTGTTTTTT.

The chain has TRBV24-1 and TRBJ2-3, with 10 bases aligning to TRBD2. In germline, CDR1 is KGHDR, CDR2 SFDVKD. The CDR3 sequence is 15 residues long. Trimming removed 8 bases from V and 4 bases from J; junction bases left unmatched: 8. CDR3 region: CATTGSGGIPDTQYF. CDR3 bases: TGTGCCACCACTGGTAGCGGGGGGATCCCAGATACGCAGTATTTT.

The gene calls are TRBV6-2 or TRBV6-3 and TRBJ1-1; 8 bases are a match to TRBD1. Germline lookup yields CDR1 MNHEY and CDR2 SVGEGT. V trimming: 6 bases; J trimming: 3 bases; junction bases outside the gene matches: 3. The CDR3 is 13 amino acids. The chain's CDR3 is CASSLTGDTEAFF. The CDR3 coding sequence is TGTGCCAGCAGCTTGACAGGGGACACTGAAGCTTTCTTT.